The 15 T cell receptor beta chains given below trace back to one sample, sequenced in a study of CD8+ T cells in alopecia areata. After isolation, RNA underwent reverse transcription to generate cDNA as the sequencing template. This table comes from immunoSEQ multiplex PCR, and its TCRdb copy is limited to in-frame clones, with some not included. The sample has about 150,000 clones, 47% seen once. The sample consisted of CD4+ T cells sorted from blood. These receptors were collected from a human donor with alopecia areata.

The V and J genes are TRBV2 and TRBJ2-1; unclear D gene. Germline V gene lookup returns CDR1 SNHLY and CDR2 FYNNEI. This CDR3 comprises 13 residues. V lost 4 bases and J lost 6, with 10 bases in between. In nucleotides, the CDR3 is TGTGCCAGCAGTGTAGGGCCTCCCAATGAGCAGTTCTTC. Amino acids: CASSVGPPNEQFF. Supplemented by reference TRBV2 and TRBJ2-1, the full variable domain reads EPEVTQTPSHQVTQMGQEVILRCVPISNHLYFYWYRQILGQKVEFLVSFYNNEISEKSEIFDDQFSVERPDGSNFTLKIRSTKLEDSAMYFCASSVGPPNEQFFGPGTRLTVL.

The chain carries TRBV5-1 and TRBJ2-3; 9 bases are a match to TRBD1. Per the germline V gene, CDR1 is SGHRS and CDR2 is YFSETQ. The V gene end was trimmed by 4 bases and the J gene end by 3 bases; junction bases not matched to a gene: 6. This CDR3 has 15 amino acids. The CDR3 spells CASSKDRGVTDTQYF. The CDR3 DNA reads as TGCGCCAGCAGCAAGGACAGGGGAGTGACAGATACGCAGTATTTT.

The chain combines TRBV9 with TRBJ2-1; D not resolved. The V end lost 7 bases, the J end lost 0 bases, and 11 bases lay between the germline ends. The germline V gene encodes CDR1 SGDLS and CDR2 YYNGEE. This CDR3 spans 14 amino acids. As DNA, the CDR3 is TGTGCCAGCGCAAGCGCCCCCTCCTACAATGAGCAGTTCTTC. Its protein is CASASAPSYNEQFF.

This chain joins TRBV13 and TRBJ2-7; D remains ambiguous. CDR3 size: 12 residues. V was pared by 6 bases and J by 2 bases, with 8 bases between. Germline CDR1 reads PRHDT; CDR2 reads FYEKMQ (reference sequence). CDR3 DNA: TGTGCCAGCAGGGGGAAACCCTACGAGCAGTACTTC. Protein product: CASRGKPYEQYF.

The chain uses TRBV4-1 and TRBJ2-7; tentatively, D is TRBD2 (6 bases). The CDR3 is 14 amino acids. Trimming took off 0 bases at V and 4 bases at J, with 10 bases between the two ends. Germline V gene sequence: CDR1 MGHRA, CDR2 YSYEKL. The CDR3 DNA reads TGCGCCAGCAGCCAAGATTCCCGGGAGTACGAGCAGTACTTC. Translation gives CASSQDSREYEQYF.

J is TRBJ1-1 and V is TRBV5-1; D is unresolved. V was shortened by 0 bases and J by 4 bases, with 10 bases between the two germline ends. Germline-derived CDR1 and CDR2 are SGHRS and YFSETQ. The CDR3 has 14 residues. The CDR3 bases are TGCGCCAGCAGCTTGGAGATGGCAGGCACTGAAGCTTTCTTT. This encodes CASSLEMAGTEAFF.

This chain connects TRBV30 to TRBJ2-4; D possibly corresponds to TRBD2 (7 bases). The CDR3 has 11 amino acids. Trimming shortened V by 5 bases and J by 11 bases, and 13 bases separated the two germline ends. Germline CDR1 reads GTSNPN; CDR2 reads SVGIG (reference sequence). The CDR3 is CAWRRGGVQYF. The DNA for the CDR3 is TGTGCCTGGCGACGAGGGGGGGTTCAGTACTTC.

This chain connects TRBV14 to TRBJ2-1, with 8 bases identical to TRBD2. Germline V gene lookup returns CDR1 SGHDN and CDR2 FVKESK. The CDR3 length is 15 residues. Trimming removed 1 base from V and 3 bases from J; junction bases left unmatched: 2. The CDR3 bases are TGTGCCAGCAGCCAAGCGGGACTAGTCTACAATGAGCAGTTCTTC. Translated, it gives CASSQAGLVYNEQFF.

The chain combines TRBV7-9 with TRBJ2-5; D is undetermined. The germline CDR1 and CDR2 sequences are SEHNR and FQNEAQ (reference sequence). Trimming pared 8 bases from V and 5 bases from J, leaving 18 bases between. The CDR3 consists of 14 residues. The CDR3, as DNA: TGTGCCAGCTACAAACCGGTATCTGAGGAGACCCAGTACTTC. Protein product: CASYKPVSEETQYF. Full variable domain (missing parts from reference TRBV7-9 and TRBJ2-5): DTGVSQNPRHKITKRGQNVTFRCDPISEHNRLYWYRQTLGQGPEFLTYFQNEAQLEKSRLLSDRFSAERPKGSFSTLEIQRTEQGDSAMYLCASYKPVSEETQYFGPGTRLLVL.

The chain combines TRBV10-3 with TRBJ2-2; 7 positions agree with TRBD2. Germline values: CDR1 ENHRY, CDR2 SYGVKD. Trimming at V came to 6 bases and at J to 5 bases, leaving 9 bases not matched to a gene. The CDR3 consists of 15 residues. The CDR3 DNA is TGTGCCATCAGCCCCGGACTAGTGAGGACCGGGGAGCTGTTTTTT. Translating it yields CAISPGLVRTGELFF.

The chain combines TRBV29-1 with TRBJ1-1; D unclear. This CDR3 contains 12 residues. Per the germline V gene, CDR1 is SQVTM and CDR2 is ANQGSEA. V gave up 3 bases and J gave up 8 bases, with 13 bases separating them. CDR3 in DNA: TGCAGCGTTGATTCCCCGAATCTGGAAGCTTTCTTT. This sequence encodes CSVDSPNLEAFF.

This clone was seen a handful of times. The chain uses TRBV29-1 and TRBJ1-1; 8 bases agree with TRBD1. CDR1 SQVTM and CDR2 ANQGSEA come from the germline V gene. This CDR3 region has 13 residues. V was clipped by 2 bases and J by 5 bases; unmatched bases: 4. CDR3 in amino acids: CSVETGGGTEAFF. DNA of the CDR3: TGCAGCGTTGAAACAGGGGGGGGAACTGAAGCTTTCTTT.

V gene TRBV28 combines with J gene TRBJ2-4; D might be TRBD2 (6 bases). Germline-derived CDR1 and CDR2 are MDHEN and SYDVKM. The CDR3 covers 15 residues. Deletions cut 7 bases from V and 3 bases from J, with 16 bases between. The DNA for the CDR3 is TGTGCCAGCAACCCCCCGGCGGGAAACAAAAACATTCAGTACTTC. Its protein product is CASNPPAGNKNIQYF.

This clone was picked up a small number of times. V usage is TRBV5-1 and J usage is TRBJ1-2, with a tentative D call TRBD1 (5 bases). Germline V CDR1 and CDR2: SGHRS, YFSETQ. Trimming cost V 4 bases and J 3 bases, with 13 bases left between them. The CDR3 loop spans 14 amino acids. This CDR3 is CASSPTAGDYGYTF. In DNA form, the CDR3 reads TGCGCCAGCAGCCCAACGGCGGGGGACTATGGCTACACCTTC.

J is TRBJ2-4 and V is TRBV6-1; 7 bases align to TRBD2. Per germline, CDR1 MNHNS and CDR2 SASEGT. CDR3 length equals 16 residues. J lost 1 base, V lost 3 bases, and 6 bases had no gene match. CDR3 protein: CASSDLAAPAKNIQYF. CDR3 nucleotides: TGTGCCAGCAGTGATCTAGCGGCACCTGCCAAAAACATTCAGTACTTC.